The sequence of this T cell receptor beta chain was determined in a study of shared clonotypes between healthy human individuals. CDR3 length: 13 amino acids. V was pared by 6 bases and J by 7 bases, with 13 bases between. The V gene's germline CDR1 is MNHEY and CDR2 SVGAGI. This clone was seen once. Here immunoSEQ multiplex PCR was the method, and the copy in TCRdb shows in-frame clones only, minus some. Among approximately 2,300,000 clones, under 95% were seen once, and the ten largest hold 0.3% to 0.4%. Material for sequencing was naive CD4+ T cells from PBMCs. Subset: CD45RA+ positively selected. The clonotype was recovered from a man aged 18 to 30 in good health. Some clones in this sample may be carry-over from other donors' samples. V usage is TRBV6-5 and J usage is TRBJ2-1, with no clear D. The CDR3 bases are TGTGCCAGCAGCCCTTTTTCGAGAAATGAGCAGTTCTTC. Translation: CASSPFSRNEQFF.